Below, 11 T cell receptor beta chains from the same sample are listed, as sequenced in a study of cytomegalovirus exposure and HLA in healthy donors. Method: immunoSEQ multiplex PCR; TCRdb's copy keeps in-frame clones and lacks some. The sample contains 140,000 to 150,000 clones, roughly 87% of which appear only once. The sample consisted of PBMCs. These receptors were taken from a man between 18 and 29 years old in good health and CMV-seropositive.

This chain uses TRBV7-9 with TRBJ1-3; no firm D call. CDR3 length: 16 amino acids. V was cut by 3 bases and J by 0 bases, with 12 bases left in between. Germline loops: CDR1 SEHNR, CDR2 FQNEAQ (reference sequence). CDR3 in amino acids: CASSLAQPVSGNTIYF. DNA for the CDR3: TGTGCCAGCAGCTTGGCACAGCCCGTCTCTGGAAACACCATATATTTT.

The chain carries TRBV27 and TRBJ1-5, with D perhaps matching TRBD1 (5 bases). Germline values: CDR1 MNHEY, CDR2 SMNVEV (reference sequence). Trimming stripped 2 bases from V and 0 bases from J, with 11 bases between. The CDR3 is 16 residues long. The CDR3 region has the DNA TGTGCCAGCAGTTTAGACAGCAGGTATAGCAATCAGCCCCAGCATTTT. Protein sequence: CASSLDSRYSNQPQHF.

The chain uses TRBV29-1 and TRBJ1-1, with D perhaps matching TRBD1 (6 bases). CDR3 size: 13 residues. The germline V and J ends were trimmed by 6 bases and 5 bases, with 16 bases remaining between them. Germline values: CDR1 SQVTM, CDR2 ANQGSEA. The CDR3 bases are TGCAGCGTCGCCGGGACATCGGGAACTGAAGCTTTCTTT. This sequence encodes CSVAGTSGTEAFF.

The chain joins TRBV5-4 to TRBJ1-1; no clear D gene. The CDR3 has 13 residues. Germline V lookup: CDR1 SGHNT, CDR2 YYREEE (reference sequence). V was clipped by 0 bases and J by 0 bases, with 3 bases between them. CDR3: CASSLDMNTEAFF. CDR3 sequence (DNA): TGTGCCAGCAGCTTGGATATGAACACTGAAGCTTTCTTT. Filled out from reference TRBV5-4 and TRBJ1-1, the complete variable domain reads ETGVTQSPTHLIKTRGQQVTLRCSSQSGHNTVSWYQQALGQGPQFIFQYYREEENGRGNFPPRFSGLQFPNYSSELNVNALELDDSALYLCASSLDMNTEAFFGQGTRLTVV.

This chain connects TRBV2 to TRBJ1-2; D unclear. The CDR3 is 13 amino acids. The V gene lost 3 bases and the J gene lost 7 bases, with 12 bases spanning the gap. Germline V gene lookup returns CDR1 SNHLY and CDR2 FYNNEI. In DNA, the CDR3 is TGTGCCAGCAGTGAGTGGTTGTCAGTTGGCTACACCTTC. It translates to CASSEWLSVGYTF.

The rearrangement uses TRBV6-1 and TRBJ2-1; 9 nucleotides align to TRBD1. Germline CDR1 MNHNS, CDR2 SASEGT. The ends lost 2 bases at V and 6 bases at J; junction bases unmatched: 2. This CDR3 contains 14 residues. In DNA, the CDR3 is TGTGCCAGCAGTGAATCGGACAGGGGCAATGAGCAGTTCTTC. Protein product: CASSESDRGNEQFF.

Many counts were recorded for this clone. The CDR3 sequence is CASSTGLNTEAFF. CDR3 nucleotide sequence: TGTGCCAGCAGCACCGGGTTGAACACTGAAGCTTTCTTT. J is TRBJ1-1 and V is TRBV13; D gene uncertain. The germline V gene has CDR1 PRHDT and CDR2 FYEKMQ (reference sequence). Trimming removed 5 bases from V and 0 bases from J, with 7 bases in between. CDR3 length: 13 amino acids.

A note on this clone: Other DNA variants within this sample encode the same CDR3. The chain joins TRBV6-5 to TRBJ1-1; D ambiguous. Germline values: CDR1 MNHEY, CDR2 SVGAGI. V lost 2 bases, J lost 7 bases, and 5 bases lay in between. The CDR3 is 11 residues long. CDR3 sequence reads: CASSYRGEAFF. DNA for the CDR3: TGTGCCAGCAGTTACCGCGGTGAAGCTTTCTTT.

The chain carries TRBV19 and TRBJ2-2; D possibly corresponds to TRBD1 (6 bases). V was pared by 9 bases and J by 5 bases, with 19 bases between. The CDR3 runs to 15 residues. Germline loops: CDR1 LNHDA, CDR2 SQIVND (reference sequence). The CDR3 here is CASRPSSQGTGELFF. CDR3 in DNA: TGTGCCAGCCGACCCAGTTCCCAGGGGACCGGGGAGCTGTTTTTT.

The chain carries TRBV6-4 and TRBJ1-2; the D gene is possibly TRBD1 (5 bases). The CDR3 extends over 14 amino acids. Trimming removed 4 bases from V and 4 bases from J, with 13 bases in between. Germline V lookup: CDR1 MRHNA, CDR2 SNTAGT. This chain's CDR3 is CASSASSGLYGYTF. The CDR3 DNA reads as TGTGCCAGCAGTGCCTCTTCAGGGCTCTATGGCTACACCTTC.

This chain connects TRBV7-6 to TRBJ2-5; tentatively, D is TRBD1 (6 bases). The end of the DNA is better explained by TRBJ2-7, so the J call may be wrong. CDR1 and CDR2 (germline): SGHVS, FNYEAQ. This CDR3 spans 14 amino acids. The CDR3 DNA follows: TGTGCCAGCAGCTTGGGGGACAACCCCTACGAGCAGTACTTC. This encodes CASSLGDNPYEQYF.